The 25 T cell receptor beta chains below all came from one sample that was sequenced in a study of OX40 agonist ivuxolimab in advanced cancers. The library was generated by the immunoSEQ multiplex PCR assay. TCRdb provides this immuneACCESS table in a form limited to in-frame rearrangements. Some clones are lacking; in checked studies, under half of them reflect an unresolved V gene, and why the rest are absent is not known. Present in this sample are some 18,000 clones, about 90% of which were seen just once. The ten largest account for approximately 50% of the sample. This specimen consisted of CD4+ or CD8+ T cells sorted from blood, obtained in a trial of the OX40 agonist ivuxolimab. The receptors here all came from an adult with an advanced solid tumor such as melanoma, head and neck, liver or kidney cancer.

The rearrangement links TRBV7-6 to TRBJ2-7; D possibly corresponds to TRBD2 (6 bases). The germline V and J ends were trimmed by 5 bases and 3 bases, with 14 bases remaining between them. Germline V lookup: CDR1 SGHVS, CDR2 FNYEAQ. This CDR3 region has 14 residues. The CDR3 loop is CASSPRTGDYEQYF. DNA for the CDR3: TGTGCCAGCAGCCCACGGACGGGGGACTACGAGCAGTACTTC.

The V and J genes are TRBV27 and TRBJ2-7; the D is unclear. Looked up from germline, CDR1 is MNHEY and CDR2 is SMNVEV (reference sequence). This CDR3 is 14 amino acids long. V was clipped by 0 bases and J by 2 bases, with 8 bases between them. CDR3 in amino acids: CASSLSGLPYEQYF. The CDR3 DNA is TGTGCCAGCAGTTTATCGGGGTTACCCTACGAGCAGTACTTC.

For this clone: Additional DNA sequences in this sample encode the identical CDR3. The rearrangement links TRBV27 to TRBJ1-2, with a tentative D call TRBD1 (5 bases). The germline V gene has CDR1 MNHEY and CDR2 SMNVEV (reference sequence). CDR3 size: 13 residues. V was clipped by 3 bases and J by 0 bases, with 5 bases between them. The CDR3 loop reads CASSLGANYGYTF. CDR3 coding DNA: TGTGCCAGCAGTTTGGGGGCTAACTATGGCTACACCTTC.

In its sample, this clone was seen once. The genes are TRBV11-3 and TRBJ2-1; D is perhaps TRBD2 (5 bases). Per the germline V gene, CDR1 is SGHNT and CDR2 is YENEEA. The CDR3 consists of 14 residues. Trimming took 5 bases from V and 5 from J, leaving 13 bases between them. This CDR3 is CASSLNLANNEQFF. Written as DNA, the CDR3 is TGTGCCAGCAGCCTCAACCTAGCTAACAATGAGCAGTTCTTC.

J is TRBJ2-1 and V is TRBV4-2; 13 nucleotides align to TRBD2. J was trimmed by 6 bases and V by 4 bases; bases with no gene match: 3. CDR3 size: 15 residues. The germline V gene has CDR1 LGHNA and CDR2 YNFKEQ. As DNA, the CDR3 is TGTGCCAGCAGCCGGACTAGCGGGGGAGTCAATGAGCAGTTCTTC. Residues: CASSRTSGGVNEQFF.

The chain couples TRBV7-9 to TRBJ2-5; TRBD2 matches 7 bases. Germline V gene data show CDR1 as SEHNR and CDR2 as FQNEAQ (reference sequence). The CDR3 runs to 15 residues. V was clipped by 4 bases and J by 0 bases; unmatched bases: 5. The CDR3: CASSSISGDQETQYF. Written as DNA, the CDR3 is TGTGCCAGCAGCTCGATAAGCGGGGACCAAGAGACCCAGTACTTC.

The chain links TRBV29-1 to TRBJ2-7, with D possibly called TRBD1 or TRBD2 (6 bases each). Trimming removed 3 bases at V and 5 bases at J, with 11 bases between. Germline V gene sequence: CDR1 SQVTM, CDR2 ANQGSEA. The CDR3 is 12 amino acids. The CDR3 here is CSVDWGANEQYF. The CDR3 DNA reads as TGCAGCGTTGATTGGGGGGCGAACGAGCAGTACTTC.

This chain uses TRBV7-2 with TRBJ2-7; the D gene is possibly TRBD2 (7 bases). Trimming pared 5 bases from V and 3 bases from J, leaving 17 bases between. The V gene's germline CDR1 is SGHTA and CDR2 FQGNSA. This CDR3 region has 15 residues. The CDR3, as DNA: TGTGCCAGCAGCCCCAAAAGCGGGACAATCTACGAGCAGTACTTC. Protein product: CASSPKSGTIYEQYF.

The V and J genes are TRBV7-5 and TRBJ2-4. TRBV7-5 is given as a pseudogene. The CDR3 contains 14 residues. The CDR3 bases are TGTGCCAGAATAACGGTTCAGGGAGAAAACATTCAGTACTTC. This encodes CARITVQGENIQYF.

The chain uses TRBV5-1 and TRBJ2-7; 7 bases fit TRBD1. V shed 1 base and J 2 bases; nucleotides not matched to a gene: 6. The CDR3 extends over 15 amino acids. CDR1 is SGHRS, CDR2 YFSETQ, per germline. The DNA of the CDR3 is TGCGCCAGCAGCTTGCTAGGGGACAGAACCTACGAGCAGTACTTC. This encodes CASSLLGDRTYEQYF.

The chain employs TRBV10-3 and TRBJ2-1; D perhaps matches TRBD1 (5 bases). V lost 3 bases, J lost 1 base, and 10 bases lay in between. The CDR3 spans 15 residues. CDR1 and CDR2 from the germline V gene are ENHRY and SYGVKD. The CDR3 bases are TGTGCCATCAGTGATTCAGGGCCGTCCTACAATGAGCAGTTCTTC. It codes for CAISDSGPSYNEQFF.

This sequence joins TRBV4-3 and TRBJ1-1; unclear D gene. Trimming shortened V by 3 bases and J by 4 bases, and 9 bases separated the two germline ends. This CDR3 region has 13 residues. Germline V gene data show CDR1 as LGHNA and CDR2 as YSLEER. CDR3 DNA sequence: TGCGCCAGCAGCCAGAACAGAGCCACTGAAGCTTTCTTT. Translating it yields CASSQNRATEAFF.

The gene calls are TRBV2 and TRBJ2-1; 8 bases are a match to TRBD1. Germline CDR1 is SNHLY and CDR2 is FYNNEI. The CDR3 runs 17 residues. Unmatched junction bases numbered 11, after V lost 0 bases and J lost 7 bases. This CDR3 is CASSEAVLGDRSNEQFF. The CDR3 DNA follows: TGTGCCAGCAGTGAAGCTGTTTTGGGGGACAGGTCGAATGAGCAGTTCTTC. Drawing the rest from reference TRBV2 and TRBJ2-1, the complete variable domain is EPEVTQTPSHQVTQMGQEVILRCVPISNHLYFYWYRQILGQKVEFLVSFYNNEISEKSEIFDDQFSVERPDGSNFTLKIRSTKLEDSAMYFCASSEAVLGDRSNEQFFGPGTRLTVL.

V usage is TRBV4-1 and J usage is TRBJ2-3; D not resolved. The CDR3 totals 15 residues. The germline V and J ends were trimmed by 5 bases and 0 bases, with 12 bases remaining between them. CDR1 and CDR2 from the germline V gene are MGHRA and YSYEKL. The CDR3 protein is CASSSPFGSTDTQYF. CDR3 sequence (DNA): TGCGCCAGCAGCTCTCCTTTTGGTAGCACAGATACGCAGTATTTT.

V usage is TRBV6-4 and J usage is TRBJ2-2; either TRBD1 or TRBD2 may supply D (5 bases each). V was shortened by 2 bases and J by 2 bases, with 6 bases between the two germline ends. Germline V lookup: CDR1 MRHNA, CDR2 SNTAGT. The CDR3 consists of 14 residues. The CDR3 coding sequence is TGTGCCAGCAGTGACGGGACCAACACCGGGGAGCTGTTTTTT. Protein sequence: CASSDGTNTGELFF.

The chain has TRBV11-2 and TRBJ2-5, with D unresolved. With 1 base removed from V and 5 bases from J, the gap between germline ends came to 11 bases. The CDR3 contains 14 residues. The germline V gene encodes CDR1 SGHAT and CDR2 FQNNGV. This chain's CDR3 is CASSLGLGLETQYF. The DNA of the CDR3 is TGTGCCAGCAGCTTAGGGCTGGGGTTGGAGACCCAGTACTTC. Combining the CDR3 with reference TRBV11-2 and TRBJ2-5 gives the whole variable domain EAGVAQSPRYKIIEKRQSVAFWCNPISGHATLYWYQQILGQGPKLLIQFQNNGVVDDSQLPKDRFSAERLKGVDSTLKIQPAKLEDSAVYLCASSLGLGLETQYFGPGTRLLVL.

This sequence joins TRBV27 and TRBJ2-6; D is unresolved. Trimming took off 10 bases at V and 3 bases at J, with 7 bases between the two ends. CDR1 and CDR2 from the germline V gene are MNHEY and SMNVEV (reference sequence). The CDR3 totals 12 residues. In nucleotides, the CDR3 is TGTGCCACTAGAAATGGGGCCAACGTCCTGACTTTC. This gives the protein CATRNGANVLTF.

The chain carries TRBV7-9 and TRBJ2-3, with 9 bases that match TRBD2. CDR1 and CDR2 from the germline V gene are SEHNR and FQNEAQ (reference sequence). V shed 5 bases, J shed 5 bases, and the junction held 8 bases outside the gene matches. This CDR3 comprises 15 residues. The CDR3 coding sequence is TGTGCCAGCAGCGGTTTAGCGGGAGTGGTAGATACGCAGTATTTT. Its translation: CASSGLAGVVDTQYF.

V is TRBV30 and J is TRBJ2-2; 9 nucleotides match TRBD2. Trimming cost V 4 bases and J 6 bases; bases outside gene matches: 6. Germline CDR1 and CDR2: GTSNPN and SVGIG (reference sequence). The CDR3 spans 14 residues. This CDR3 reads CAWMGLAGAGELFF. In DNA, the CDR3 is TGTGCCTGGATGGGGTTAGCGGGAGCCGGGGAGCTGTTTTTT. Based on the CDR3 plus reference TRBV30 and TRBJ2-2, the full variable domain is SQTIHQWPATLVQPVGSPLSLECTVEGTSNPNLYWYRQAAGRGLQLLFYSVGIGQISSEVPQNLSASRPQDRQFILSSKKLLLSDSGFYLCAWMGLAGAGELFFGEGSRLTVL.

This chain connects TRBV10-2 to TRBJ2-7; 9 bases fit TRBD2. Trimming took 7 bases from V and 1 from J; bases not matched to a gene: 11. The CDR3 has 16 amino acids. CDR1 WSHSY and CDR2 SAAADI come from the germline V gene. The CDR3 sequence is CASTGPGLANSYEQYF. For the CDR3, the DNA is TGCGCCAGCACCGGCCCGGGACTAGCAAATTCCTACGAGCAGTACTTC.

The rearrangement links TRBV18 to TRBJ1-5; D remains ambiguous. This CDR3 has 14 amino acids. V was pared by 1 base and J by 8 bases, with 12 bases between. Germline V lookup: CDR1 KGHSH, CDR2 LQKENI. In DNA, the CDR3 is TGTGCCAGCTCACCACGGAGGTCCTCGGAGCCCCAGCATTTT. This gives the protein CASSPRRSSEPQHF.

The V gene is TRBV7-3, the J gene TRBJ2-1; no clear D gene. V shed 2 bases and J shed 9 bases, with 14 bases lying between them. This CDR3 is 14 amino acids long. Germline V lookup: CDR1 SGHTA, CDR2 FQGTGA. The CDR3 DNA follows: TGTGCCAGCAGCTTAGGGGTCACGGACCCTGAGCAGTTCTTC. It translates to CASSLGVTDPEQFF.

The CDR3: CASSEGGAYEQYF. The CDR3 region has the DNA TGTGCCAGCAGTGAGGGCGGCGCCTACGAGCAGTACTTC. The rearrangement links TRBV27 to TRBJ2-7, with D perhaps matching TRBD2 (5 bases). Germline CDR1 and CDR2: MNHEY and SMNVEV (reference sequence). Between the trimmed V and J ends, which lost 5 bases and 2 bases, there was a span of 10 bases. The CDR3 contains 13 residues.

The CDR3 here is CASSAHWTGEVKNIQYF. The CDR3 DNA reads TGTGCCAGCAGCGCGCACTGGACAGGGGAAGTCAAAAACATTCAGTACTTC. This chain connects TRBV7-9 to TRBJ2-4, with TRBD1 identical over 9 bases. The germline V gene has CDR1 SEHNR and CDR2 FQNEAQ (reference sequence). The CDR3 loop spans 17 amino acids. Trimming removed 5 bases from V and 3 bases from J; junction bases left unmatched: 11.

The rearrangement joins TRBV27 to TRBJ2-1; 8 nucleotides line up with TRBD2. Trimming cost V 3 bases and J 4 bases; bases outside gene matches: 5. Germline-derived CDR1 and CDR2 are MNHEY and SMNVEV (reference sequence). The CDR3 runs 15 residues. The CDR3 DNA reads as TGTGCCAGCAGTTTCGGGACTAGTTGGTACAATGAGCAGTTCTTC. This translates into CASSFGTSWYNEQFF.